Listed here are 27 T cell receptor beta chains from one sample, sequenced in a study of patients and donors after allogeneic stem cell transplantation. TCRdb reprocessed the RT-PCR reads with MiXCR, giving one entry per CDR3 protein. The table has about 960,000 distinct CDR3 sequences, roughly 18% seen once. The sample was blood, either unsorted or a sorted T cell fraction (not recorded which). The receptor source for this set is a human donor who was either an allogeneic HSCT recipient or a stem cell or donor lymphocyte infusion donor (not recorded which). It is not recorded whose cells these are; they may come from a transplant donor.

This clonotype has more than one count but fewer than ten. The chain links TRBV7-9 to TRBJ1-2, with D perhaps matching TRBD1 (5 bases). Germline V gene lookup returns CDR1 SEHNR and CDR2 FQNEAQ (reference sequence). Between the trimmed V and J ends, which lost 4 bases and 5 bases, there was a span of 11 bases. This CDR3 spans 13 amino acids. CDR3 DNA: TGTGCCAGCAGCTGGGACGGAGTTTATGGCTACACCTTC. Translated, it gives CASSWDGVYGYTF.

The genes are TRBV12-3 or TRBV12-4 and TRBJ1-1; maybe TRBD1 (5 bases). The CDR3 is 15 amino acids. The V and J ends lost 3 bases and 3 bases respectively, with 14 bases between them. CDR3 bases: TGTGCCAGCAGTTTGCCAGGGAGGAAGGACACTGAAGCTTTCTTT. Its translation is CASSLPGRKDTEAFF.

This chain connects TRBV18 to TRBJ2-3, with unresolved D. CDR3 size: 16 residues. Trimming took 2 bases from V and 2 from J, leaving 14 bases between them. CDR1 is KGHSH, CDR2 LQKENI, per germline. CDR3 loop: CASSPRDIQVTDTQYF. The CDR3 region has the DNA TGTGCCAGCTCACCAAGAGACATCCAGGTCACAGATACGCAGTATTTT.

The chain is built from TRBV4-1 and TRBJ1-4; possibly TRBD1 for D (6 bases). Germline CDR1 and CDR2: MGHRA and YSYEKL. The V end lost 2 bases, the J end lost 8 bases, and 21 bases lay between the germline ends. This CDR3 spans 17 amino acids. The CDR3 nucleotides are TGCGCCAGCAGCCAAACCTCCGAACAGGGATCGAGGGAAAAACTGTTTTTT. The encoded protein is CASSQTSEQGSREKLFF.

The chain combines TRBV2 with TRBJ2-1; 10 bases line up with TRBD2. The germline V gene encodes CDR1 SNHLY and CDR2 FYNNEI. With 8 bases clipped from V and 6 bases from J, the junction kept 13 bases outside the gene matches. The CDR3 extends over 16 amino acids. CDR3 loop: CASAVRGRLAGNEQFF. CDR3 nucleotides: TGTGCCAGCGCCGTCCGGGGGAGACTAGCGGGCAATGAGCAGTTCTTC.

The chain combines TRBV24-1 with TRBJ2-3; a possible D gene is TRBD1 (6 bases). Looked up from germline, CDR1 is KGHDR and CDR2 is SFDVKD. V lost 9 bases, J lost 2 bases, and 11 bases lay in between. The CDR3 sequence is 13 residues long. In DNA, the CDR3 is TGTGCCACCGGACAGCTATACACAGATACGCAGTATTTT. Amino acids: CATGQLYTDTQYF.

The gene calls are TRBV19 and TRBJ1-1; TRBD1 might be the D (5 bases). The CDR3 runs to 17 residues. Looked up from germline, CDR1 is LNHDA and CDR2 is SQIVND (reference sequence). V was shortened by 3 bases and J by 6 bases, with 23 bases between the two germline ends. The CDR3 sequence is CASSIYSAMGVSSEAFF. The CDR3, as DNA: TGTGCCAGTAGTATTTACAGTGCGATGGGGGTTTCGTCTGAAGCTTTCTTT.

The V call is TRBV5-6, the J call TRBJ1-1; 7 bases map to TRBD1. Unmatched junction bases numbered 2, after V lost 1 base and J lost 11 bases. CDR3 length: 11 residues. Per germline, CDR1 SGHDT and CDR2 YYEEEE. CDR3 amino acids: CASSLKDRAFF. The CDR3 DNA is TGTGCCAGCAGCTTGAAGGACAGGGCTTTCTTT.

This clonotype was counted many times. V is TRBV5-1 and J is TRBJ2-1; 12 bases line up with TRBD2. The CDR3 is 16 residues long. Germline V CDR1 and CDR2: SGHRS, YFSETQ. J lost 7 bases, V lost 3 bases, and 8 bases had no gene match. The CDR3 loop reads CASSSLTSGRGNEQFF. Here the CDR3 DNA reads TGCGCCAGCAGCTCCCTGACTAGCGGGAGAGGAAATGAGCAGTTCTTC.

The chain couples TRBV11-2 to TRBJ2-1; no firm D call. V shed 0 bases and J shed 10 bases, with 19 bases lying between them. CDR3 length: 16 amino acids. Germline CDR1 reads SGHAT; CDR2 reads FQNNGV. The CDR3 region is CASSLERVPRSQEQFF. In nucleotides, the CDR3 is TGTGCCAGCAGCTTAGAAAGGGTACCCCGTTCTCAAGAGCAGTTCTTC.

The chain joins TRBV11-1 to TRBJ2-4; the match to TRBD2 covers 7 bases. Germline-derived CDR1 and CDR2 are SGHAT and FQDESV (reference sequence). The CDR3 loop spans 17 amino acids. V dropped 1 base and J dropped 1; count of bases not matched to a gene: 7. Here the CDR3 reads CASSLGVGGSAKNIQYF. Written as DNA, the CDR3 is TGTGCCAGCAGCTTAGGGGTGGGGGGGTCGGCCAAAAACATTCAGTACTTC. Drawing the rest from reference TRBV11-1 and TRBJ2-4, the complete variable domain is EAEVAQSPRYKITEKSQAVAFWCDPISGHATLYWYRQILGQGPELLVQFQDESVVDDSQLPKDRFSAERLKGVDSTLKIQPAELGDSAMYLCASSLGVGGSAKNIQYFGAGTRLSVL.

The gene calls are TRBV7-3 and TRBJ2-2; the D gene could be TRBD1 or TRBD2 (5 bases each). V was cut by 4 bases and J by 5 bases, with 14 bases left in between. The CDR3 is 15 amino acids. Germline CDR1 and CDR2: SGHTA and FQGTGA. CDR3 amino acids: CASSSDLWGTGELFF. In nucleotides, the CDR3 is TGTGCCAGCAGCTCCGACCTTTGGGGGACCGGGGAGCTGTTTTTT.

The CDR3 DNA sequence: TGCGCCAGCAGCTTGGTTCGGACAGGGGAGTCGTACGAGCAGTACTTC. Translating gives CASSLVRTGESYEQYF. This chain connects TRBV5-1 to TRBJ2-7, with 9 bases identical to TRBD1. This CDR3 comprises 16 residues. Germline assignment: CDR1 SGHRS and CDR2 YFSETQ. V shed 0 bases and J 4 bases; nucleotides not matched to a gene: 8.

This chain joins TRBV6-5 and TRBJ1-1; no firm D call. Trimming pared 8 bases from V and 0 bases from J, leaving 7 bases between. This CDR3 has 12 amino acids. Per germline, CDR1 MNHEY and CDR2 SVGAGI. Written as DNA, the CDR3 is TGTGCCAGCCAACGTTTGAACACTGAAGCTTTCTTT. Translating gives CASQRLNTEAFF.

The sample holds a few counts of this clonotype. V and J are TRBV10-3 and TRBJ2-7; the D gene is possibly TRBD2 (5 bases). The CDR3 sequence is 17 residues long. The ends were cut back, 0 bases at V and 6 bases at J, with 21 bases in the middle. CDR1 is ENHRY, CDR2 SYGVKD, per germline. CDR3 region: CAISESRTPQAVLEQYF. DNA of the CDR3: TGTGCCATCAGTGAGTCCCGGACTCCCCAAGCTGTTCTCGAGCAGTACTTC.

J is TRBJ1-6 and V is TRBV10-3; no firm D call. The CDR3 totals 9 residues. With 10 bases removed from V and 7 bases from J, the gap between germline ends came to 2 bases. Germline values: CDR1 ENHRY, CDR2 SYGVKD. This chain's CDR3 is CATNSPLHF. The CDR3 bases are TGTGCCACCAATTCACCCCTCCACTTT.

This clonotype was detected once. The chain uses TRBV9 and TRBJ2-1; 13 positions agree with TRBD2. The CDR3 runs 15 residues. In germline, CDR1 is SGDLS, CDR2 YYNGEE. V gave up 2 bases and J gave up 8 bases; unmatched junction bases: 4. The CDR3: CASSVTSGGAHEQFF. CDR3 nucleotides: TGTGCCAGCAGCGTTACTAGCGGGGGGGCCCATGAGCAGTTCTTC.

CDR3 sequence (DNA): TGTGCCAGCAGCTTAATCCCCCGGGGTGGGTTAGGTGAGACCCAGTACTTC. Translated: CASSLIPRGGLGETQYF. V gene TRBV7-8 combines with J gene TRBJ2-5, with D tentatively TRBD2 (5 bases). V was shortened by 2 bases and J by 5 bases, with 21 bases between the two germline ends. CDR1 and CDR2 (germline): SGHVS, FQNEAQ. The CDR3 runs 17 residues.

The sample holds a few counts of this clonotype. The chain couples TRBV2 to TRBJ2-3; D is possibly TRBD2 (6 bases). Trimming shortened V by 5 bases and J by 1 base, and 16 bases separated the two germline ends. The CDR3 covers 16 residues. The germline CDR1 and CDR2 sequences are SNHLY and FYNNEI. The CDR3 region has the DNA TGTGCCAGCAGTCGACGGGACTCATCTCGCACAGATACGCAGTATTTT. It translates to CASSRRDSSRTDTQYF.

This chain links TRBV6-1 with TRBJ2-7; D gene unclear. Germline CDR1 MNHNS, CDR2 SASEGT. Deletions cut 2 bases from V and 5 bases from J, with 7 bases between. This CDR3 region has 12 residues. CDR3 sequence reads: CASSELGDEQYF. CDR3 nucleotides: TGTGCCAGCAGTGAACTTGGAGACGAGCAGTACTTC.

In this sample, this clonotype turned up many times. The chain employs TRBV12-3 or TRBV12-4 and TRBJ2-4; D call uncertain. Trimming pared 3 bases from V and 4 bases from J, leaving 7 bases between. The CDR3 is 13 residues long. In DNA, the CDR3 is TGTGCCAGCAGTTTCCGTGGGAAAAACATTCAGTACTTC. It yields the protein CASSFRGKNIQYF.

This clonotype has a handful of counts. This rearrangement joins TRBV28 to TRBJ2-7; D unresolved. Germline lookup yields CDR1 MDHEN and CDR2 SYDVKM. V dropped 6 bases and J dropped 1 base, with 16 bases sitting between them. CDR3 length equals 15 residues. The CDR3 is CASSPNMRRSYEQYF. The CDR3 region has the DNA TGTGCCAGCAGCCCCAATATGAGGAGATCCTACGAGCAGTACTTC.

The rearrangement uses TRBV7-2 and TRBJ2-5, with TRBD2 matching over 7 bases. V shed 5 bases and J 5 bases; nucleotides not matched to a gene: 11. This CDR3 region has 15 residues. The germline V gene has CDR1 SGHTA and CDR2 FQGNSA. In nucleotides, the CDR3 is TGTGCCAGCAGCAATAACGCGGGAGAAGGGGAGACCCAGTACTTC. This codes for CASSNNAGEGETQYF. Combining the CDR3 with reference TRBV7-2 and TRBJ2-5 gives the whole variable domain GAGVSQSPSNKVTEKGKDVELRCDPISGHTALYWYRQSLGQGLEFLIYFQGNSAPDKSGLPSDRFSAERTGGSVSTLTIQRTQQEDSAVYLCASSNNAGEGETQYFGPGTRLLVL.

This clonotype was found a few times. This chain links TRBV28 with TRBJ2-7, with 9 bases fitting TRBD1. The germline V gene has CDR1 MDHEN and CDR2 SYDVKM. The CDR3 has 15 amino acids. V trimming: 7 bases; J trimming: 4 bases; junction bases outside the gene matches: 11. The CDR3 sequence: CASTQTGTGFYEQYF. CDR3 DNA: TGTGCCAGCACTCAAACCGGGACAGGGTTTTACGAGCAGTACTTC.

The V and J genes are TRBV6-1 and TRBJ1-2; no definite D call. Germline lookup yields CDR1 MNHNS and CDR2 SASEGT. V gave up 1 base and J gave up 5 bases, with 5 bases separating them. This CDR3 is built from 12 residues. The DNA of the CDR3 is TGTGCCAGCAGTGAAGGAGTTTATGGCTACACCTTC. As protein: CASSEGVYGYTF.

This clonotype was observed many times. J is TRBJ1-1 and V is TRBV5-6; 7 nucleotides align to TRBD1. The CDR3 extends over 13 amino acids. Germline V gene lookup returns CDR1 SGHDT and CDR2 YYEEEE. J was trimmed by 4 bases and V by 2 bases; bases with no gene match: 2. The CDR3 DNA is TGTGCCAGCAGCTTCAGGGGGGGCACTGAAGCTTTCTTT. Amino acid sequence: CASSFRGGTEAFF.

The chain is built from TRBV3-1 and TRBJ2-5; 10 bases agree with TRBD2. The V gene end was trimmed by 1 base and the J gene end by 5 bases; junction bases not matched to a gene: 10. This CDR3 has 17 residues. The germline gives CDR1 LGHDT, CDR2 YNNKEL (reference sequence). CDR3 DNA: TGTGCCAGCAGCCAAGGGCGGGGACTAGCGTCCCTGGAGACCCAGTACTTC. Protein: CASSQGRGLASLETQYF.